The next 11 T cell receptor beta chains were all read from a single sample in a study of blood T cell repertoires in COVID-19. Using immunoSEQ multiplex PCR, the repertoire was profiled, and TCRdb retains in-frame clones only, with some absent. The repertoire consists of around 220,000 clones, with approximately 80% occurring once and the leading ten covering over 9.5%. The sample was peripheral blood. These receptors originate from a woman older than 75 with acute or convalescent COVID-19.

The chain joins TRBV11-2 to TRBJ2-6; D unclear. This CDR3 contains 16 residues. Deletions cut 0 bases from V and 0 bases from J, with 6 bases between. Per germline, CDR1 SGHAT and CDR2 FQNNGV. In DNA, the CDR3 is TGTGCCAGCAGCTTAGATTCTGTCTCTGGGGCCAACGTCCTGACTTTC. The encoded protein is CASSLDSVSGANVLTF.

A single count supports this clone. The chain links TRBV18 to TRBJ2-7, with 7 bases matching TRBD1. V was pared by 3 bases and J by 5 bases, with 4 bases of the junction left unmatched. The CDR3 has 13 amino acids. The germline gives CDR1 KGHSH, CDR2 LQKENI. The CDR3 region has the DNA TGTGCCAGCTCACCGACAGGGATAAACGAGCAGTACTTC. Encoded protein: CASSPTGINEQYF.

The chain joins TRBV7-7 to TRBJ1-2; D might be TRBD1 (6 bases). CDR3 length equals 13 residues. In germline, CDR1 is SSHAT, CDR2 FNYEAQ (reference sequence). The CDR3 region has the DNA TGTGCTAGAAAGGGGGGGGCGAACTATGGCTACACCTTC. Protein sequence: CARKGGANYGYTF.

The V and J genes are TRBV2 and TRBJ1-3; 9 bases are shared with TRBD1. Germline CDR1 reads SNHLY; CDR2 reads FYNNEI. The ends lost 6 bases at V and 0 bases at J; junction bases unmatched: 3. This CDR3 contains 15 residues. The CDR3 DNA follows: TGTGCCAGCAGGAAGGGACAGGGCTCTGGAAACACCATATATTTT. Its protein is CASRKGQGSGNTIYF.

This chain links TRBV2 with TRBJ1-1; a possible D gene is TRBD1 (6 bases). V shed 6 bases and J shed 0 bases, with 14 bases lying between them. The CDR3 length is 15 residues. The germline V gene encodes CDR1 SNHLY and CDR2 FYNNEI. The CDR3 bases are TGTGCCAGCAGCGTCCAGGGGTTCATGAACACTGAAGCTTTCTTT. It yields the protein CASSVQGFMNTEAFF. The variable domain in full, completed from reference TRBV2 and TRBJ1-1, reads EPEVTQTPSHQVTQMGQEVILRCVPISNHLYFYWYRQILGQKVEFLVSFYNNEISEKSEIFDDQFSVERPDGSNFTLKIRSTKLEDSAMYFCASSVQGFMNTEAFFGQGTRLTVV.

This sequence joins TRBV28 and TRBJ2-3; 7 bases fit TRBD2. After removal of 3 bases from V and 0 bases from J, the junction contained 9 bases not matched to a gene. This CDR3 contains 17 residues. The germline gives CDR1 MDHEN, CDR2 SYDVKM. This chain's CDR3 is CASSFGGGGGSTDTQYF. The DNA for the CDR3 is TGTGCCAGCAGTTTCGGCGGGGGTGGGGGTAGCACAGATACGCAGTATTTT.

This chain joins TRBV18 and TRBJ2-1, with 13 bases lining up with TRBD2. The CDR3 contains 19 residues. Trimming cost V 0 bases and J 2 bases; bases outside gene matches: 7. Germline V CDR1 and CDR2: KGHSH, LQKENI. For the CDR3, the DNA is TGTGCCAGCTCACCACCGACGGGACTAGCGGGATTCGCCTACAATGAGCAGTTCTTC. Translated: CASSPPTGLAGFAYNEQFF.

The rearrangement joins TRBV4-2 to TRBJ1-2; TRBD1 might be the D (6 bases). This CDR3 has 18 amino acids. V lost 0 bases and J lost 2, with 19 bases in between. Germline assignment: CDR1 LGHNA and CDR2 YNFKEQ. CDR3 loop: CASSQDRQGISSNYGYTF. The CDR3, as DNA: TGTGCCAGCAGCCAAGATAGGCAGGGGATCTCATCGAACTATGGCTACACCTTC.

The chain couples TRBV5-4 to TRBJ1-1, with 7 bases aligning to TRBD1. V was pared by 0 bases and J by 4 bases, with 15 bases of the junction left unmatched. The germline V gene encodes CDR1 SGHNT and CDR2 YYREEE (reference sequence). The CDR3 is made up of 18 amino acids. CDR3 coding DNA: TGTGCCAGCAGCTTGGGTATGAAAGGACAGGTATTGGGCACTGAAGCTTTCTTT. Protein sequence: CASSLGMKGQVLGTEAFF.

J is TRBJ2-1 and V is TRBV7-6; no clear D gene. The CDR3 has 14 amino acids. With 4 bases removed from V and 10 bases from J, the gap between germline ends came to 17 bases. Per the germline V gene, CDR1 is SGHVS and CDR2 is FNYEAQ. Here the CDR3 DNA reads TGTGCCAGCAGCTCAGGTGGTTTCGAGATCGAGCAGTTCTTC. It encodes CASSSGGFEIEQFF.

The J gene is TRBJ2-2, the V gene TRBV5-5; tentative D call: TRBD1 (5 bases). Germline V gene data show CDR1 as SGHKS and CDR2 as YYEKEE (reference sequence). There are 15 residues in the CDR3. V was trimmed by 2 bases and J by 0 bases, leaving 8 bases between them. CDR3 residues: CASSLEQANTGELFF. CDR3 DNA: TGTGCCAGCAGCTTAGAACAGGCGAACACCGGGGAGCTGTTTTTT.